This TCR beta chain came from a study of T cells after yellow fever vaccination. This CDR3 is built from 15 residues. V lost 3 bases and J 0 bases, leaving 11 bases between the germline ends. Germline V lookup: CDR1 SEHNR, CDR2 FQNEAQ (reference sequence). A 5'RACE template-switching step, the method used to make TCR cDNA, added a universal primer site and UMIs. TCRdb called the 5' RACE reads again in MiXCR, with one record for every CDR3 protein. The table has roughly 340,000 distinct CDR3 sequences, roughly 4.3% seen once; the top ten hold around 24%. Findings and limits, study-wide: The secondary response peaked faster, at day 5 versus 15, but was weaker. At less than 97% for CD4 and approximately 88% for CD8, most primary-vaccination clones showed up again after the booster. There was a possibility that FACS-sorted repertoires contained abundant clonotypes contaminating from the bulk population.

As to this clonotype: What it recognizes is unknown.

The origin of this receptor is a man younger than 35 who received the YFV17D yellow fever vaccine. The sample was PBMCs, taken 5 days after the yellow fever booster vaccination. The chain carries TRBV7-9 and TRBJ1-1; no clear D gene. The CDR3 spells CASSLEGSMNTEAFF. The CDR3 DNA reads TGTGCCAGCAGCTTGGAAGGAAGCATGAACACTGAAGCTTTCTTT.